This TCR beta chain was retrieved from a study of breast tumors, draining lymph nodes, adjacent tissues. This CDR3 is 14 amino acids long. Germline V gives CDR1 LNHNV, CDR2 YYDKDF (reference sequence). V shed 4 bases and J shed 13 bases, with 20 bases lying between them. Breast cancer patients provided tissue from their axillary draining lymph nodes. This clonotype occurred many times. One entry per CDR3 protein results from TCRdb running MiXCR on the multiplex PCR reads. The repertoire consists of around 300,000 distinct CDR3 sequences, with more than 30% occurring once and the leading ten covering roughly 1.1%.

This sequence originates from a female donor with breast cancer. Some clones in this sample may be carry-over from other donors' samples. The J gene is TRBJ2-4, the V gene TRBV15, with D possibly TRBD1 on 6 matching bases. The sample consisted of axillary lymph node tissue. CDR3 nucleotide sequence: TGTGCCACCAGCATCACAGGGAATCCCGGCTTCCAGTACTTC. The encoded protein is CATSITGNPGFQYF.